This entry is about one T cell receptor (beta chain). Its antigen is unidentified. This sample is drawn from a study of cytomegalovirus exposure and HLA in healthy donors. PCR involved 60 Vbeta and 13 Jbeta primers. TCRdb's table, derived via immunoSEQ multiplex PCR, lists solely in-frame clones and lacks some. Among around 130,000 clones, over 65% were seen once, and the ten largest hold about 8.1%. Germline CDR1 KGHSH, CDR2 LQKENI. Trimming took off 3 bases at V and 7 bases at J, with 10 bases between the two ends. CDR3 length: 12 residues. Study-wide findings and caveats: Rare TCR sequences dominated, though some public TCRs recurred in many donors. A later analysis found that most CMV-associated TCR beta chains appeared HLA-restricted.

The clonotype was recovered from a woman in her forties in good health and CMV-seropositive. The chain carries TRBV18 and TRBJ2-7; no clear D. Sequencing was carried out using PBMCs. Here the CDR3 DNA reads TGTGCCAGCTCACCTTCTTCGGTTGAGCAGTACTTC. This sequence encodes CASSPSSVEQYF.